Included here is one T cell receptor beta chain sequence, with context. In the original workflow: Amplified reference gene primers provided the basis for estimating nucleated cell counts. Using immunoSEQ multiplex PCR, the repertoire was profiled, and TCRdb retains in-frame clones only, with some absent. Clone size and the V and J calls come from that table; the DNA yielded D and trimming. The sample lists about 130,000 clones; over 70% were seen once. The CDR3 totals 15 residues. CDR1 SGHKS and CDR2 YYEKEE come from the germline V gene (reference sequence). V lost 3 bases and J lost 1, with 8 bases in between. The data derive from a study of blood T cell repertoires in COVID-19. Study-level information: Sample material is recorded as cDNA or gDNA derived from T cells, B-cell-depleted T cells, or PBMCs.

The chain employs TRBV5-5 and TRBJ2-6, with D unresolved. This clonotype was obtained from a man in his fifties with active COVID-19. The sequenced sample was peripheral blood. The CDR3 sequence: CASSSTMSGANVLTF. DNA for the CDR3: TGTGCCAGCAGCTCTACGATGTCTGGGGCCAACGTCCTGACTTTC. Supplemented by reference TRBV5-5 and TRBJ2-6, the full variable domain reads DAGVTQSPTHLIKTRGQQVTLRCSPISGHKSVSWYQQVLGQGPQFIFQYYEKEERGRGNFPDRFSARQFPNYSSELNVNALLLGDSALYLCASSSTMSGANVLTFGAGSRLTVL.